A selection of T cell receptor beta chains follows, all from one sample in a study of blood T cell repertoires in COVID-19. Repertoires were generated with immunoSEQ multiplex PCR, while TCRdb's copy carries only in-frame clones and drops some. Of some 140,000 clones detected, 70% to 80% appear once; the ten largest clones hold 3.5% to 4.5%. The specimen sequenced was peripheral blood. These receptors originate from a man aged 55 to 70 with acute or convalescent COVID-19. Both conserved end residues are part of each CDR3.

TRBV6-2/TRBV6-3 CASSYRGQGQAFF
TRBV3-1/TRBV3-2 CASSPPTAGNTIYF
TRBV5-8 CASSLVVRSRGIYGYTF
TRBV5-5 CASSSQSRTGTSYEQYF
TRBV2 CASSRDRGSQSPLHF
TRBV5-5 CASSLGGRADYGYTF
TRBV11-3 CASSLGGAGDNEQFF
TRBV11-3 CASSLSSGSGETQYF
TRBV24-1 CATSAFRAGQVAGELFF
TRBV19 CASSINSRSGNEQFF
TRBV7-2 CASSVQGYNSPLHF
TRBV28 CASSPQGRNQPQHF
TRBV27 CASSFSDSRANSPLHF
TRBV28 CASSSVDRAYEQYF
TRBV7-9 CASSQDQGFETQYF
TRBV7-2 CASSFQAGGYNEQFF
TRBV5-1 CASSLNGGREGETQYF
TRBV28 CASSSLTSGLLTDTQYF
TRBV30 CASSGGGAETQYF
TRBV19 CASSTGQGASNEQYF
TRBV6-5 CASRRGSIDTGELFF
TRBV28 CAVDREEGYTF
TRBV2 CATSGTYSEKLFF
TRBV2 CASSTPEGAATYEQYF
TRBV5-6 CASSSGTGELFF
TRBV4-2 CASAGQGSGANVLTF
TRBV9 CASSVREGSINGYTF
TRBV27 CASSLGQSSYNSPLHF
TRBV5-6 CASSFGTGELFF
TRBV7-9 CASSRGTANTEAFF
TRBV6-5 CASSYSRDRAQPQHF
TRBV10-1 CATLEQLPPPGSSYNEQFF
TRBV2 CASSQTGNQPQHF
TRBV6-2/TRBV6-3 CASSYSGTHSNQPQHF
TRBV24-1 CATSDQSIRQDITGELFF
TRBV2 CASSDGLADLFEQFF
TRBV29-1 CSGSKAAGTEAFF
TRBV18 CASSPPPSGRRTGELFF
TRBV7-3 CASSSSGTTNEQFF
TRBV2 CASSQGQGVRPQHF
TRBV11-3 CASSLDPMCGDPSTDTQYF
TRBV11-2 CASRGGAVNPAFF
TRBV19 CASSMRGGPPAKNIQYF
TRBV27 CASSLSPHLGNTIYF
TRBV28 CASSLVASGRARREQYF